This T cell receptor beta chain emerged from a study of blood T cell repertoires in COVID-19. Per the germline V gene, CDR1 is SGHTA and CDR2 is FQGNSA. The CDR3 consists of 13 residues. V was clipped by 6 bases and J by 6 bases, with 13 bases between them. Assay used: immunoSEQ multiplex PCR; TCRdb lists only in-frame clones, some missing. The sample comprises about 190,000 clones, roughly 89% of which are singletons, and roughly 6.7% rests with the top ten. The source of this sequence is a man aged 40-50 years with acute or convalescent COVID-19. Sequenced material: peripheral blood. This chain connects TRBV7-2 to TRBJ2-3; maybe TRBD1 (6 bases). The CDR3 here is CASRLQGKDTQYF. DNA of the CDR3: TGTGCCAGCAGACTACAGGGAAAGGATACGCAGTATTTT.